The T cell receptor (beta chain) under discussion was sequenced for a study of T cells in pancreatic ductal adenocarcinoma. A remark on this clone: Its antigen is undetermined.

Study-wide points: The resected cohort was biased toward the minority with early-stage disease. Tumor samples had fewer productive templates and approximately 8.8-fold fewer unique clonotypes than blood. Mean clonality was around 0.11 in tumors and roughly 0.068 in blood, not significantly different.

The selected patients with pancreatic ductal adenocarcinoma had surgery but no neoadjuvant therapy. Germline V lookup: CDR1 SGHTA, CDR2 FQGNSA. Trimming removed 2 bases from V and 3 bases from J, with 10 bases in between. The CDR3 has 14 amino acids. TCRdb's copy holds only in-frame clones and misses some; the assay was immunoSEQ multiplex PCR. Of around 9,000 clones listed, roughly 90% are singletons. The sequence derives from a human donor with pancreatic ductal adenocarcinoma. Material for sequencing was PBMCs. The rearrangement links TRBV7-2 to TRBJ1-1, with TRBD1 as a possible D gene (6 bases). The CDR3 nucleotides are TGTGCCAGCAGCTTACTCGGACAGTACACTGAAGCTTTCTTT. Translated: CASSLLGQYTEAFF. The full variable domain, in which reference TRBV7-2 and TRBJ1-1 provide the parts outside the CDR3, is GAGVSQSPSNKVTEKGKDVELRCDPISGHTALYWYRQSLGQGLEFLIYFQGNSAPDKSGLPSDRFSAERTGGSVSTLTIQRTQQEDSAVYLCASSLLGQYTEAFFGQGTRLTVV.